The 18 T cell receptor beta chains below all came from one sample that was sequenced in a study of blood T cell repertoires in COVID-19. Sequenced by immunoSEQ multiplex PCR; TCRdb stores in-frame clones only, minus some. The sample has 190,000 or so clones; roughly 86% are singletons. Sequencing input: peripheral blood. These TCRs come from a man aged 35 to 55 with active or convalescent COVID-19.

Points on this clone: A read error may produce the germline difference seen at one junction end. This chain links TRBV3-1 (or the pseudogene TRBV3-2) with TRBJ2-5, with 9 positions matching TRBD2. This CDR3 is 13 amino acids long. CDR1 LGHDT and CDR2 YNNKEL come from the germline V gene (reference sequence). The CDR3 region is CAGSRLAEETQYF. The CDR3 DNA follows: TGTGCCGGCAGTCGACTAGCGGAGGAGACCCAGTACTTC.

CDR3 amino acids: CASSLKKGAEGNQPQHF. DNA for the CDR3: TGTGCCAGCAGCCTAAAGAAGGGGGCTGAAGGAAATCAGCCCCAGCATTTT. The chain combines TRBV28 with TRBJ1-5, with 7 nucleotides matching TRBD1. The CDR3 sequence is 17 residues long. Trimming cost V 6 bases and J 4 bases; bases outside gene matches: 15. Germline CDR1 is MDHEN and CDR2 is SYDVKM. The full variable domain, rest sourced from reference TRBV28 and TRBJ1-5, is DVKVTQSSRYLVKRTGEKVFLECVQDMDHENMFWYRQDPGLGLRLIYFSYDVKMKEKGDIPEGYSVSREKKERFSLILESASTNQTSMYLCASSLKKGAEGNQPQHFGDGTRLSIL.

V is TRBV14 and J is TRBJ1-6; no clear D. Germline V gene lookup returns CDR1 SGHDN and CDR2 FVKESK. Trimming pared 0 bases from V and 6 bases from J, leaving 3 bases between. The CDR3 contains 13 residues. The CDR3 loop is CASSQDLNSPLHF. The CDR3, as DNA: TGTGCCAGCAGCCAAGACCTTAATTCACCCCTCCACTTT.

This rearrangement joins TRBV4-1 to TRBJ2-1; 11 positions match TRBD1. Trimming removed 1 base from V and 9 bases from J; junction bases left unmatched: 2. This CDR3 has 14 amino acids. The germline gives CDR1 MGHRA, CDR2 YSYEKL. CDR3 sequence: CASSQGTGGGEQFF. In nucleotides, the CDR3 is TGCGCCAGCAGCCAAGGGACAGGGGGCGGTGAGCAGTTCTTC.

The chain couples TRBV9 to TRBJ2-5, with no clear D. Trimming removed 0 bases from V and 6 bases from J, with 9 bases in between. This CDR3 region has 13 residues. The V gene's germline CDR1 is SGDLS and CDR2 YYNGEE. The CDR3 loop reads CASSVDTVQTQYF. The CDR3 bases are TGTGCCAGCAGCGTAGATACAGTACAGACCCAGTACTTC.

The rearrangement uses TRBV4-2 and TRBJ1-1; possible D gene TRBD1, 6 bases. The V and J ends lost 0 bases and 8 bases respectively, with 10 bases between them. The germline gives CDR1 LGHNA, CDR2 YNFKEQ. This CDR3 is built from 13 residues. CDR3 amino acids: CASSQDPQGEAFF. The CDR3 region has the DNA TGTGCCAGCAGCCAAGATCCCCAGGGGGAAGCTTTCTTT.

The rearrangement uses TRBV9 and TRBJ2-7, with 7 nucleotides matching TRBD1. Germline V gene data show CDR1 as SGDLS and CDR2 as YYNGEE. This CDR3 is 13 amino acids long. With 4 bases clipped from V and 5 bases from J, the junction kept 6 bases outside the gene matches. CDR3 bases: TGTGCCAGCAGCACACAGGGGTTCAACGAGCAGTACTTC. Its translation is CASSTQGFNEQYF. The complete variable domain, with remaining parts taken from reference TRBV9 and TRBJ2-7, reads DSGVTQTPKHLITATGQRVTLRCSPRSGDLSVYWYQQSLDQGLQFLIQYYNGEERAKGNILERFSAQQFPDLHSELNLSSLELGDSALYFCASSTQGFNEQYFGPGTRLTVT.

This chain links TRBV11-3 with TRBJ1-4, with a weak D call TRBD1 (6 bases). The germline CDR1 and CDR2 sequences are SGHNT and YENEEA. V lost 2 bases and J lost 10, with 17 bases in between. CDR3 length equals 15 residues. DNA for the CDR3: TGTGCCAGCAGCTTAAACTCTGGACAGATGAGAAAACTGTTTTTT. It yields the protein CASSLNSGQMRKLFF.

This clone was detected once. The V and J genes are TRBV7-3 and TRBJ2-5; weak D call: TRBD2 (6 bases). V gave up 1 base and J gave up 3 bases, with 9 bases separating them. Germline CDR1 reads SGHTA; CDR2 reads FQGTGA. This CDR3 contains 14 residues. The CDR3 spells CASSLREEKETQYF. DNA for the CDR3: TGTGCCAGCAGCTTAAGGGAGGAGAAAGAGACCCAGTACTTC.

This clone was seen only a few times. The chain combines TRBV2 with TRBJ2-1; 9 nucleotides match TRBD2. This CDR3 comprises 15 residues. The V gene's germline CDR1 is SNHLY and CDR2 FYNNEI. Trimming at V came to 6 bases and at J to 10 bases, leaving 13 bases not matched to a gene. CDR3 loop: CASRLWLAGSVEQFF. The CDR3 DNA reads as TGTGCCAGCAGGTTGTGGCTAGCGGGGTCGGTCGAGCAGTTCTTC.

The genes are TRBV5-1 and TRBJ2-5; D unresolved. Germline-derived CDR1 and CDR2 are SGHRS and YFSETQ. The CDR3 is 12 amino acids. V lost 7 bases to trimming and J lost 1 base, with 8 bases between them. For the CDR3, the DNA is TGCGCCAGCTCCTCGGGCCAAGAGACCCAGTACTTC. Residues: CASSSGQETQYF.

This chain connects TRBV5-1 to TRBJ1-1, with 10 bases identical to TRBD1. J lost 5 bases, V lost 4 bases, and 5 bases had no gene match. Germline V lookup: CDR1 SGHRS, CDR2 YFSETQ. The CDR3 extends over 14 amino acids. CDR3 nucleotides: TGCGCCAGCAGCACAAGGACAGGGGGGACTGAAGCTTTCTTT. It translates to CASSTRTGGTEAFF. Supplemented by reference TRBV5-1 and TRBJ1-1, the full variable domain reads KAGVTQTPRYLIKTRGQQVTLSCSPISGHRSVSWYQQTPGQGLQFLFEYFSETQRNKGNFPGRFSGRQFSNSRSEMNVSTLELGDSALYLCASSTRTGGTEAFFGQGTRLTVV.

The V and J genes are TRBV4-2 and TRBJ2-7; tentative D call: TRBD1 (5 bases). V shed 0 bases and J shed 3 bases, with 12 bases lying between them. The CDR3 is 15 residues long. The V gene's germline CDR1 is LGHNA and CDR2 YNFKEQ. CDR3 sequence: CASSQDSDSFYEQYF. As DNA, the CDR3 is TGTGCCAGCAGCCAAGACTCCGACAGCTTCTACGAGCAGTACTTC.

The gene calls are TRBV30 and TRBJ2-7, with D possibly matching TRBD2 (6 bases). V shed 6 bases and J shed 0 bases, with 18 bases lying between them. The CDR3 covers 15 residues. CDR1 is GTSNPN and CDR2 is SVGIG in the germline V gene (reference sequence). The CDR3 protein is CACQTAGRSSYEQYF. DNA of the CDR3: TGTGCCTGCCAAACTGCGGGACGGAGCTCCTACGAGCAGTACTTC.

The chain uses TRBV5-4 and TRBJ2-7; D unresolved. CDR3 length: 13 residues. CDR1 is SGHNT, CDR2 YYREEE, per germline (reference sequence). Trimming removed 7 bases from V and 2 bases from J, with 13 bases in between. CDR3 DNA: TGTGCCAGCTCCTTTCCGAACACCTACGAGCAGTACTTC. Protein: CASSFPNTYEQYF.

The J gene is TRBJ1-5, the V gene TRBV24-1; D gene uncertain. The CDR3 consists of 13 residues. V dropped 2 bases and J dropped 4 bases, with 5 bases sitting between them. Germline values: CDR1 KGHDR, CDR2 SFDVKD. In DNA form, the CDR3 reads TGTGCCACCAGTGATTCCGGGAATCAGCCCCAGCATTTT. Protein: CATSDSGNQPQHF.

The sample holds one count of this clone. The gene calls are TRBV3-1 (or the pseudogene TRBV3-2) and TRBJ1-6; D is ambiguous. With 4 bases removed from V and 7 bases from J, the gap between germline ends came to 8 bases. CDR1 and CDR2 from the germline V gene are LGHDT and YNNKEL (reference sequence). The CDR3 totals 13 residues. CDR3 sequence reads: CASSRRTNSPLHF. The DNA of the CDR3 is TGTGCCAGCAGCCGGAGGACGAATTCACCCCTCCACTTT.

The chain carries TRBV5-6 and TRBJ2-5, with TRBD1 as a possible D gene (5 bases). Trimming cost V 4 bases and J 0 bases, with 16 bases left between them. Germline lookup yields CDR1 SGHDT and CDR2 YYEEEE. The CDR3 covers 16 residues. The chain's CDR3 is CASSLVGDIDQETQYF. The CDR3 nucleotides are TGTGCCAGCAGCCTTGTAGGGGATATCGACCAAGAGACCCAGTACTTC.